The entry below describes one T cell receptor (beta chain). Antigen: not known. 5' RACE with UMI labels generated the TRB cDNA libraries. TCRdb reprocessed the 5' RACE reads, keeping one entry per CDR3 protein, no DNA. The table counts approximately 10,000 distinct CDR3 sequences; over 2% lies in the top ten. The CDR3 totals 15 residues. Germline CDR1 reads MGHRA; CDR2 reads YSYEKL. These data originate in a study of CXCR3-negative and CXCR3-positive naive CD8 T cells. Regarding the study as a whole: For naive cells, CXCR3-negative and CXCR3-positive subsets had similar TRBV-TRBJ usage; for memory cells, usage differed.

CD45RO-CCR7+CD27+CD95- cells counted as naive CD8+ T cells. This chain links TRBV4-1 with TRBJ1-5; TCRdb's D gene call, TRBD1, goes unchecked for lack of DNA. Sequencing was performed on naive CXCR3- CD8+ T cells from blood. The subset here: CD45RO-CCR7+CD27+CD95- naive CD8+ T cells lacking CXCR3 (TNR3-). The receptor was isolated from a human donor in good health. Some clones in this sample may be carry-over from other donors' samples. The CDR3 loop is CASSQGRGGWQPQHF.